These 8 T cell receptor beta chains were all obtained from the same sample, sequenced in a study of shared clonotypes between healthy human individuals. Using immunoSEQ multiplex PCR, the repertoire was profiled, and TCRdb retains in-frame clones only, with some absent. Seen here are 950,000 to 1,300,000 clones, around 74% observed once, and the top ten hold 1.4%. The sequenced material came from memory CD4+ T cells sorted from blood. Subset denoted: CD45RA-negative fraction. Receptors originate from a man younger than 35 in good health.

With regard to this clone: A single base separates this from a much larger clone, so it may be a read error. The same CDR3 is also encoded by other DNA sequences in this sample. This chain joins TRBV7-9 and TRBJ1-1; D is possibly TRBD1 (5 bases). Trimming pared 5 bases from V and 0 bases from J, leaving 7 bases between. The CDR3 is 13 amino acids. The germline gives CDR1 SEHNR, CDR2 FQNEAQ (reference sequence). CDR3 sequence (DNA): TGTGCCAGCAGCCTGGACATGAACACTGAAGCTTTCTTT. Protein sequence: CASSLDMNTEAFF.

The chain carries TRBV6-1 and TRBJ1-2; TRBD1 is a possible D gene (5 bases). The CDR3 is 14 amino acids. V was clipped by 6 bases and J by 2 bases, with 13 bases between them. Germline CDR1 MNHNS, CDR2 SASEGT. The CDR3 DNA reads TGTGCCAGCAGGGAGGCGGCAGGGAACTATGGCTACACCTTC. Its protein product is CASREAAGNYGYTF.

This clone was seen once. The J gene is TRBJ1-3, the V gene TRBV30; D is unresolved. There are 16 residues in the CDR3. The germline V gene encodes CDR1 GTSNPN and CDR2 SVGIG (reference sequence). Trimming left V 1 base short and J 2 bases short, with 15 bases between. The CDR3 DNA follows: TGTGCCTGGAGTGCCGGATTCTTTGGTACTGGAAACACCATATATTTT. Protein sequence: CAWSAGFFGTGNTIYF.

This chain uses TRBV7-9 with TRBJ2-3; 7 nucleotides agree with TRBD1. The CDR3 consists of 15 residues. CDR1 and CDR2 (germline): SEHNR, FQNEAQ (reference sequence). V gave up 4 bases and J gave up 4 bases; unmatched junction bases: 8. CDR3 amino acids: CASSSKTGLSDTQYF. CDR3 in DNA: TGTGCCAGCAGCTCTAAGACAGGGTTATCAGATACGCAGTATTTT.

As for this clone: A far bigger clonotype differs at one base, so this is likely a read error. The chain couples TRBV7-6 to TRBJ1-1; D unresolved. V was cut by 1 base and J by 1 base, with 4 bases left in between. CDR1 and CDR2 (germline): SGHVS, FNYEAQ. The CDR3 totals 13 residues. In DNA, the CDR3 is TGTGCCAGCAGCTTAGGTGCGAACACTGAAGCTTTCTTT. Translated, it gives CASSLGANTEAFF.

On this clone itself: This same CDR3 is encoded by further DNA sequences in the sample. This rearrangement joins TRBV5-6 to TRBJ2-3, with no clear D. The CDR3 totals 12 residues. Trimming shortened V by 4 bases and J by 0 bases, and 3 bases separated the two germline ends. Germline lookup yields CDR1 SGHDT and CDR2 YYEEEE. The CDR3 reads CASSLSTDTQYF. In DNA, the CDR3 is TGTGCCAGCAGCCTGAGCACAGATACGCAGTATTTT. The full variable domain, with the rest looked up from reference TRBV5-6 and TRBJ2-3, is DAGVTQSPTHLIKTRGQQVTLRCSPKSGHDTVSWYQQALGQGPQFIFQYYEEEERQRGNFPDRFSGHQFPNYSSELNVNALLLGDSALYLCASSLSTDTQYFGPGTRLTVL.

The V gene is TRBV5-1, the J gene TRBJ2-2; D is possibly TRBD1 (5 bases). Trimming stripped 4 bases from V and 6 bases from J, with 10 bases between. Germline V gene data show CDR1 as SGHRS and CDR2 as YFSETQ. This CDR3 has 13 amino acids. CDR3 sequence reads: CASSVQGAGELFF. In nucleotides, the CDR3 is TGCGCCAGCAGCGTGCAGGGTGCCGGGGAGCTGTTTTTT.

The chain has TRBV29-1 and TRBJ2-3; possibly TRBD1 for D (5 bases). In germline, CDR1 is SQVTM, CDR2 ANQGSEA. V lost 3 bases and J lost 0, with 10 bases in between. The CDR3 consists of 14 residues. The CDR3: CSVDGRASTDTQYF. DNA for the CDR3: TGCAGCGTTGATGGCAGGGCTAGCACAGATACGCAGTATTTT.